A single TCR beta chain is shown here with its context. Antigen: not known. These data belong to a study of cytomegalovirus exposure and HLA in healthy donors. Study-wide findings and caveats: Testing in vitro showed a few CMV-associated chains specific for CMV antigens.

The study ran its PCR with 60 Vbeta and 13 Jbeta primers. Data came from immunoSEQ multiplex PCR; TCRdb stores just in-frame clones and leaves some out. The sample consists of roughly 33,000 clones, 75% to 85% of them appearing once. The receptor comes from a male donor in good health and CMV-seronegative. The sequenced sample consisted of PBMCs.

As DNA, the CDR3 is TGTGCCAGCAGCCCCGGACTAGCGGGGGGCCAAGAGACCCAGTACTTC. Protein: CASSPGLAGGQETQYF. This chain connects TRBV7-2 to TRBJ2-5, with 14 nucleotides matching TRBD2. The junction had 3 bases not matched to a gene; V was cut back by 5 bases and J by 1 base. The CDR3 is 16 amino acids. Per germline, CDR1 SGHTA and CDR2 FQGNSA. The variable domain in full, with the rest retrieved from reference TRBV7-2 and TRBJ2-5, is GAGVSQSPSNKVTEKGKDVELRCDPISGHTALYWYRQSLGQGLEFLIYFQGNSAPDKSGLPSDRFSAERTGGSVSTLTIQRTQQEDSAVYLCASSPGLAGGQETQYFGPGTRLLVL.